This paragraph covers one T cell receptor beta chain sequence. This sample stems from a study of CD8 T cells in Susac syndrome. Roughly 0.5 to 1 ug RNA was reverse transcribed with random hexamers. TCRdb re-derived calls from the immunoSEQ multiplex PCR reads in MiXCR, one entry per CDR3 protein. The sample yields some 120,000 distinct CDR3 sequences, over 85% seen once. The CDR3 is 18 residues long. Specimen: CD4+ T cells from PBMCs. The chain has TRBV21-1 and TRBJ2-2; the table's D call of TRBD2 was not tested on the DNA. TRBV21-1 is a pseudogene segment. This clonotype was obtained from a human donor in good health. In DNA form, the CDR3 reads TGTGCCAGCAGCTCACTCGAGGGTGGCACCATTTACACCGGGGAGCTGTTTTTT. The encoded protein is CASSSLEGGTIYTGELFF.